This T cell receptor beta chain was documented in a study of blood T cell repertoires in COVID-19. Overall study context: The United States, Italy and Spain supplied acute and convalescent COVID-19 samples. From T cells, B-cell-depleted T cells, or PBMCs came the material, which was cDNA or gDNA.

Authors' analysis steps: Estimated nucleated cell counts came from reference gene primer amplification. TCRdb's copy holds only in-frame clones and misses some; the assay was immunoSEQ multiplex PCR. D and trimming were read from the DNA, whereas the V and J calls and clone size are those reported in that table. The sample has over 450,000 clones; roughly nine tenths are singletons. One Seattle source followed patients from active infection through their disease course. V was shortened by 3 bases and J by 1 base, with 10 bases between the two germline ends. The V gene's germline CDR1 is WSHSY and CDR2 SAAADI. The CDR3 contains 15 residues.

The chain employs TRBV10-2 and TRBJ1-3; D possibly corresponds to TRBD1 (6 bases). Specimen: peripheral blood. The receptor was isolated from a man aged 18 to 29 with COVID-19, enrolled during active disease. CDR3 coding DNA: TGCGCCAGCAGTGACCCGACAGGTTCTGGAAACACCATATATTTT. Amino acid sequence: CASSDPTGSGNTIYF.